This entry is about one TCR beta chain. The sample comes from a study of blood T cell repertoires in COVID-19. Study-wide background: T cells, B-cell-depleted T cells, or PBMCs supplied cDNA or gDNA.

Sequencing used immunoSEQ multiplex PCR; TCRdb keeps in-frame clones, though not all of them. Found here are about 240,000 clones, approximately 80% of them singletons; the top ten hold around 6.4%. This CDR3 has 15 residues. Germline lookup yields CDR1 SGHTS and CDR2 YDEGEE. V dropped 2 bases and J dropped 4; count of bases not matched to a gene: 7. Sequencing was carried out using peripheral blood. The TCR originated in a woman in her fifties or sixties with active or convalescent COVID-19. The chain links TRBV5-8 to TRBJ2-5; 8 bases agree with TRBD1. The CDR3 region is CASSLRQGIRETQYF. The DNA of the CDR3 is TGTGCCAGCAGCTTAAGACAGGGGATCCGAGAGACCCAGTACTTC.